The clone carrying this T cell receptor (beta chain) has more than one count but fewer than ten. Its antigen is not known. The CDR3 loop spans 15 amino acids. Germline V gene data show CDR1 as MNHEY and CDR2 as SMNVEV (reference sequence). Losses at the gene ends were 5 bases for V and 1 base for J; bases not matched to a gene: 8. Using RNA transcripts, the TCR beta CDR3 regions were amplified. A first-round RT-PCR used HTBI primers, followed by a second-round multiplex PCR. Using its own MiXCR run on the multiplex PCR reads, TCRdb lists one record per CDR3 protein. Of 150,000 or so distinct CDR3 sequences detected, approximately 38% appear once; the ten largest clones hold approximately 6.3%. This entry belongs to a study of Graves' ophthalmopathy and Graves' hyperthyroidism. Findings and limits, study-wide: Blood contained most expanded thyroid clonotypes exceeding 0.001 frequency.

In donors with ophthalmopathy, activity was moderate-to-severe, with CAS ≥3, NOSPECS ≥4 and duration under 3 months. This sequence was found in a woman in her thirties or forties with Graves' ophthalmopathy. The specimen was peripheral blood. V gene TRBV27 combines with J gene TRBJ2-7; TRBD2 matches 7 bases. In DNA form, the CDR3 reads TGTGCCAGCAGTCTAGGGAGGGCCGGGTCCTACGAGCAGTACTTC. Translating gives CASSLGRAGSYEQYF.